This is a list of T cell receptor beta chains from one sample in a study of cytomegalovirus exposure and HLA in healthy donors. Sequencing was performed with immunoSEQ multiplex PCR; in TCRdb, only in-frame clones are kept and a portion is missing. Here the sample spans about 180,000 clones, roughly 77% being singletons. Material for sequencing was PBMCs. All receptors derive from a woman in her twenties or thirties in good health and CMV-seronegative. Each CDR3 is given with its conserved first and last residue. D genes are given only for firm matches. Some rows mark clone size as missing; the rest say once, few, many or name a class of expanded clone.

D	V	J	size	CDR3	DNA
NA	TRBV7-3	TRBJ1-1	NA	CASSAQGTNEAFF	TGTGCCAGCAGTGCACAGGGCACTAATGAAGCTTTCTTT
TRBD2	TRBV5-4	TRBJ2-7	NA	CASSFPGGPPYEQYF	TGTGCCAGCAGCTTCCCGGGGGGACCCCCCTACGAGCAGTACTTC
NA	TRBV5-1	TRBJ1-3	few	CASSLGSASGNTIYF	TGCGCCAGCAGCTTGGGCAGTGCCTCTGGAAACACCATATATTTT
NA	TRBV5-1	TRBJ1-2	NA	CASSFNRDSYGYTF	TGCGCCAGCAGCTTCAACAGGGATTCCTATGGCTACACCTTC
NA	TRBV19	TRBJ1-2	NA	CASSIDEYRYGYTF	TGTGCCAGTAGTATAGATGAGTACAGGTATGGCTACACCTTC
TRBD1	TRBV5-4	TRBJ1-2	NA	CASSGDSHYGYTF	TGTGCCAGCAGCGGGGACAGCCACTATGGCTACACCTTC
TRBD2	TRBV7-2	TRBJ2-3	NA	CASSLEAGLGDTQYF	TGTGCCAGCAGCTTAGAAGCGGGGTTAGGGGATACGCAGTATTTT
TRBD2	TRBV10-3	TRBJ2-4	few	CAIGASGGMVGENIQYF	TGTGCCATCGGTGCCTCGGGGGGAATGGTTGGCGAAAACATTCAGTACTTC
TRBD2	TRBV10-3	TRBJ2-1	NA	CAISESMVAGSFYNEQFF	TGTGCCATCAGTGAGTCGATGGTAGCGGGGAGTTTTTACAATGAGCAGTTCTTC
TRBD1	TRBV5-1	TRBJ1-1	NA	CASSLAGTGHMNTEAFF	TGCGCCAGCAGCTTGGCTGGGACAGGGCACATGAACACTGAAGCTTTCTTT
NA	TRBV29-1	TRBJ2-1	NA	CSVGVFLSRTEQFF	TGCAGCGTTGGAGTCTTTCTTAGCCGTACCGAGCAGTTCTTC
TRBD1	TRBV7-3	TRBJ2-7	few	CASSLSGQTPTYEQYF	TGTGCCAGCAGCTTATCGGGACAGACGCCCACCTACGAGCAGTACTTC
TRBD2	TRBV6-9	TRBJ2-7	NA	CASSYALGRGGPYEQYF	TGTGCCAGCAGTTATGCACTAGGGCGGGGGGGCCCTTACGAGCAGTACTTC
NA	TRBV5-6	TRBJ1-4	NA	CASSVAGPQGEKLFF	TGTGCCAGCAGCGTGGCCGGGCCCCAGGGGGAAAAACTGTTTTTT
NA	TRBV6-5	TRBJ2-7	once	CASSNAPSEPQYF	TGTGCCAGCAGTAATGCGCCCTCTGAGCCTCAGTACTTC
TRBD1	TRBV19	TRBJ1-3	NA	CASSGQGRHTIYF	TGTGCCAGTTCGGGACAGGGGAGGCACACCATATATTTT
NA	TRBV5-6	TRBJ2-2	NA	CASSFGTGELFF	TGTGCCAGCAGCTTCGGCACCGGGGAGCTGTTTTTT
TRBD1	TRBV7-9	TRBJ2-1	NA	CASSPLLGQANYNEQFF	TGTGCCAGCAGCCCTTTATTGGGACAGGCTAACTACAATGAGCAGTTCTTC
TRBD1	TRBV5-1	TRBJ2-1	NA	CASSGQGFGNEQFF	TGCGCCAGCAGCGGACAGGGTTTTGGCAATGAGCAGTTCTTC
TRBD2	TRBV29-1	TRBJ2-1	NA	CSVGERGILHNEQFF	TGCAGCGTTGGGGAGCGGGGGATCCTTCACAATGAGCAGTTCTTC
NA	TRBV5-1	TRBJ2-6	once	CASSPQGSGANVLTF	TGCGCCAGCAGCCCTCAGGGCTCTGGGGCCAACGTCCTGACTTTC
TRBD1	TRBV19	TRBJ2-7	NA	CASTGAGGNYEQYF	TGTGCCAGTACAGGGGCAGGGGGAAACTACGAGCAGTACTTC
TRBD2	TRBV5-1	TRBJ2-5	few	CASSQGLAGGAQETQYF	TGCGCCAGCAGCCAGGGACTAGCGGGGGGGGCACAAGAGACCCAGTACTTC